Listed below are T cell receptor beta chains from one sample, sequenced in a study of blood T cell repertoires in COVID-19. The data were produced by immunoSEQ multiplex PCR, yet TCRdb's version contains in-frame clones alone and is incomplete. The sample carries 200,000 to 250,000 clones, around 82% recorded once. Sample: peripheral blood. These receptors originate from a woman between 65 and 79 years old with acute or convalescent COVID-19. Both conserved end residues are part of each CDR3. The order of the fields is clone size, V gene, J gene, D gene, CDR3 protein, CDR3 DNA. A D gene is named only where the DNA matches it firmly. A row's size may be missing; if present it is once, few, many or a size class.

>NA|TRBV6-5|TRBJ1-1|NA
CASSYSAGRMNTEAFF
TGTGCCAGCAGTTACTCAGCAGGGAGGATGAACACTGAAGCTTTCTTT
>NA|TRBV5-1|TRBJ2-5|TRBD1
CASSPGTGGKETQYF
TGCGCCAGCAGCCCCGGGACAGGGGGCAAAGAGACCCAGTACTTC
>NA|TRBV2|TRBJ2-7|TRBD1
CASSRQGRDDEQYF
TGTGCCAGCAGTAGACAGGGCAGGGACGACGAGCAGTACTTC
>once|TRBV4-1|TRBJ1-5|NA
CASSQDGAAGGNQPQHF
TGCGCCAGCAGCCAAGATGGTGCCGCGGGGGGCAATCAGCCCCAGCATTTT
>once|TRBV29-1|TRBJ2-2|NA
CSVGRERGGELFF
TGCAGCGTTGGACGGGAACGGGGCGGGGAGCTGTTTTTT
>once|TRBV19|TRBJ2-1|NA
CASSIEGSEQFF
TGTGCCAGTAGTATAGAGGGCAGTGAGCAGTTCTTC
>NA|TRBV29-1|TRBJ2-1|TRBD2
CSVPPGRRELPNSYNEQFF
TGCAGCGTCCCCCCCGGCCGGCGGGAGCTCCCTAACTCCTACAATGAGCAGTTCTTC
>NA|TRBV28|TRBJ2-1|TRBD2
CASYGTIYNEQFF
TGTGCCAGCTACGGGACTATTTACAATGAGCAGTTCTTC
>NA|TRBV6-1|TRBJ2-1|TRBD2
CASSEGGLAGGPVNEQFF
TGTGCCAGCAGTGAAGGGGGACTAGCGGGAGGGCCGGTCAATGAGCAGTTCTTC
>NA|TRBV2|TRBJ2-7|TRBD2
CASSHRLAGAYEQYF
TGTGCCAGCAGCCACAGACTAGCGGGAGCCTACGAGCAGTACTTC
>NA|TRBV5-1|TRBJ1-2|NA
CASSLLSERGYTF
TGCGCCAGCAGCTTGCTATCCGAGCGTGGCTACACCTTC
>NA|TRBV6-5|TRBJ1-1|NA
CASIDAGVNTEAFF
TGTGCCAGCATCGACGCAGGGGTGAACACTGAAGCTTTCTTT
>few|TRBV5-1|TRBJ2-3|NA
CASSLGSLTDTQYF
TGCGCCAGCAGCTTGGGGAGTCTCACAGATACGCAGTATTTT
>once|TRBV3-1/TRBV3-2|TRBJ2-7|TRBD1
CASSGTGGSYEQYF
TGTGCCAGCAGCGGGACAGGGGGTAGCTACGAGCAGTACTTC
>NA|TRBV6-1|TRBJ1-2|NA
CASSGPGRQGAGGYTF
TGTGCCAGCAGTGGCCCAGGGAGGCAGGGTGCCGGGGGCTACACCTTC
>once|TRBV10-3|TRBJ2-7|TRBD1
CAIGTGGAREQYF
TGTGCCATCGGGACAGGGGGGGCTCGGGAGCAGTACTTC
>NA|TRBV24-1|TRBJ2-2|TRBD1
CATRAPGQSTGELFF
TGTGCCACCAGGGCCCCGGGACAGAGCACCGGGGAGCTGTTTTTT
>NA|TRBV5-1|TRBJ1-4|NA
CASSSSGGSLREKLFF
TGCGCCAGCAGCTCTTCGGGGGGATCCCTACGGGAAAAACTGTTTTTT
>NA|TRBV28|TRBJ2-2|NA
CASSLFQGTGELFF
TGTGCCAGCAGTTTATTCCAGGGCACCGGGGAGCTGTTTTTT
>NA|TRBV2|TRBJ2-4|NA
CASSRLVGKNIQYF
TGTGCCAGCAGTAGACTAGTAGGCAAAAACATTCAGTACTTC
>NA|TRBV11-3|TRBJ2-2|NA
CASSLGQGNTGELFF
TGTGCCAGCAGCTTAGGCCAGGGGAATACCGGGGAGCTGTTTTTT
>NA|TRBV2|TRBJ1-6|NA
CASTLGEVGYSPLHF
TGTGCCAGCACCCTGGGGGAGGTAGGCTACTCACCCCTCCACTTT
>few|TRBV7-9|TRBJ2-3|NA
CASSRAGTSTSTDTQYF
TGTGCCAGCAGCCGAGCCGGGACTTCGACTAGCACAGATACGCAGTATTTT
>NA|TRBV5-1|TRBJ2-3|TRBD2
CASSIRDYSTDTQYF
TGCGCCAGCAGCATACGGGACTACAGCACAGATACGCAGTATTTT
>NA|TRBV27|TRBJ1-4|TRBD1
CASSPLDRINEKLFF
TGTGCCAGCAGTCCACTGGACAGGATCAATGAAAAACTGTTTTTT
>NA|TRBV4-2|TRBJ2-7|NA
CASSQVGSYEQYF
TGTGCCAGCAGCCAAGTAGGGAGCTACGAGCAGTACTTC
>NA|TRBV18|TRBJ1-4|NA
CASSQVRDEKLFF
TGTGCCAGCTCACAGGTACGGGATGAAAAACTGTTTTTT
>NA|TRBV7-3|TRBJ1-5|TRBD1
CASSPTGGNQPQHF
TGTGCCAGCAGCCCCACAGGGGGCAATCAGCCCCAGCATTTT
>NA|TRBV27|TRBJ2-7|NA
CASNTLGGAGEQYF
TGTGCCAGCAACACGTTAGGAGGCGCCGGCGAGCAGTACTTC
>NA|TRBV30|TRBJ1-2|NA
CAWSAVAPTF
TGTGCCTGGAGTGCCGTCGCGCCCACCTTC
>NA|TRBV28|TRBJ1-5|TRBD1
CASSLGQGNQPQHF
TGTGCCAGCAGTTTAGGACAGGGAAATCAGCCCCAGCATTTT
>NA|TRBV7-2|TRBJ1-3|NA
CASSPLAGGGNTIYF
TGTGCCAGCAGCCCCCTAGCGGGGGGGGGAAACACCATATATTTT
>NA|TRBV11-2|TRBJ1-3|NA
CASSLTDTSGNTIYF
TGTGCCAGCAGCTTAACCGACACCTCTGGAAACACCATATATTTT
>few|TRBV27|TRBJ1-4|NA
CASSQGLFEKLFF
TGTGCCAGCAGCCAGGGGCTATTTGAAAAACTGTTTTTT
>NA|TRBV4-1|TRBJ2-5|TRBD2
CASSQDSGSETQYF
TGCGCCAGCAGCCAAGATAGCGGGAGCGAGACCCAGTACTTC
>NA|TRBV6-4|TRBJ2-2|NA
CASSAMRNTGELFF
TGTGCCAGCAGTGCTATGCGGAACACCGGGGAGCTGTTTTTT
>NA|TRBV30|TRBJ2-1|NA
CAWNPWGEYNEQFF
TGTGCCTGGAATCCTTGGGGGGAATACAATGAGCAGTTCTTC
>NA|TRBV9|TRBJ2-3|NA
CASSETPDVGLSTDTQYF
TGTGCCAGCAGCGAGACGCCGGACGTGGGACTTAGCACAGATACGCAGTATTTT
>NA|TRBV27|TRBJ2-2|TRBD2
CASSSRASGRAQGTGELFF
TGTGCCAGCAGTTCCCGAGCTAGCGGGAGGGCCCAGGGGACCGGGGAGCTGTTTTTT
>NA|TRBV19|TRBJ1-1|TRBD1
CASSRDRGNTEAFF
TGTGCCAGTAGTCGGGACAGGGGGAACACTGAAGCTTTCTTT
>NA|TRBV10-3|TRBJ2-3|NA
CAISEKGTDTQYF
TGTGCCATCAGTGAAAAGGGGACAGATACGCAGTATTTT
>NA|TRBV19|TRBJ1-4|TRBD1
CASSTRTGGYEKLFF
TGTGCCAGTAGTACTCGGACAGGGGGCTATGAAAAACTGTTTTTT
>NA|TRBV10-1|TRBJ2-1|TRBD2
CASSDPSGLAGSLDEQFF
TGCGCCAGCAGTGACCCTTCGGGACTAGCGGGGAGTCTGGATGAGCAGTTCTTC
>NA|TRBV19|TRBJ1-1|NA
CASSTRRQGEAFF
TGTGCCAGTAGTACTCGGCGGCAGGGCGAAGCTTTCTTT
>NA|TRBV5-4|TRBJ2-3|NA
CASSPSRTDTQYF
TGTGCCAGCAGCCCGAGTCGCACAGATACGCAGTATTTT
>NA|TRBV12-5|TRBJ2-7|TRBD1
CASGVPPGQGGSYEQYF
TGTGCTAGTGGGGTCCCCCCGGGACAGGGGGGATCCTACGAGCAGTACTTC
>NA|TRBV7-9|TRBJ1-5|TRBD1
CASSYDRAGNQPQHF
TGTGCCAGCAGCTATGACAGGGCAGGCAATCAGCCCCAGCATTTT
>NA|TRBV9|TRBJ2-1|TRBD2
CASSGSGISYNEQFF
TGTGCCAGCAGCGGAAGCGGGATCTCCTACAATGAGCAGTTCTTC
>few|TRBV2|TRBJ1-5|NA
CASSPDGGGNQPQHF
TGTGCCAGCAGCCCCGACGGAGGGGGCAATCAGCCCCAGCATTTT
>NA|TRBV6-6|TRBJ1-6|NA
CASKGPLESPLHF
TGTGCCAGCAAGGGGCCCCTCGAATCACCCCTCCACTTT
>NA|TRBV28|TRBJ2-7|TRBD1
CASSNRDRGSYEQYF
TGTGCCAGCAGTAACCGGGACAGGGGGTCCTACGAGCAGTACTTC
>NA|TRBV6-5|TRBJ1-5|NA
CASRPGQHNQPQHF
TGTGCCAGCAGACCTGGACAGCACAATCAGCCCCAGCATTTT
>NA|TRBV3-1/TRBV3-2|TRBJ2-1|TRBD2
CASSQTTSGSYNEQFF
TGTGCCAGCAGCCAGACCACTAGCGGGAGTTACAATGAGCAGTTCTTC
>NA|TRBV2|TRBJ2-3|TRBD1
CASRDRGTDTQYF
TGTGCCAGCCGGGACAGGGGGACAGATACGCAGTATTTT
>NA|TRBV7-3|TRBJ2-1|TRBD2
CASSVSGGSYNEQFF
TGTGCCAGCAGCGTATCGGGAGGATCTTACAATGAGCAGTTCTTC
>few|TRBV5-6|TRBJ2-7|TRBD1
CASSLRYRGSYEQYF
TGTGCCAGCAGCTTGCGTTACAGGGGATCCTACGAGCAGTACTTC
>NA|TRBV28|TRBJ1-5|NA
CASSLPRQHSNQPQHF
TGTGCCAGCAGTTTACCCCGACAGCATAGCAATCAGCCCCAGCATTTT
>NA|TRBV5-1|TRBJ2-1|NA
CASSLALSYNEQFF
TGCGCCAGCAGCTTGGCCTTATCCTACAATGAGCAGTTCTTC